This T cell receptor beta chain appears in the sequencing data of a study of response to subunit inactivated influenza vaccine. Looked up from germline, CDR1 is LGHDT and CDR2 is YNNKEL (reference sequence). The CDR3 covers 15 residues. Trimming cost V 0 bases and J 1 base, with 7 bases left between them. TCRdb passed the RT-PCR reads through MiXCR, listing each CDR3 protein once. The table lists over 750,000 distinct CDR3 sequences, approximately 22% of them singletons, with approximately 10% in the top ten. The receptor was isolated from a man aged 50 to 59 who received an inactivated influenza vaccine. Sequenced material: PBMCs from blood, taken 5 days after vaccination. V gene TRBV3-1 combines with J gene TRBJ1-5, with unresolved D. The CDR3 DNA reads as TGTGCCAGCAGCCAAGATTCACGCAGCAATCAGCCCCAGCATTTT. Its protein product is CASSQDSRSNQPQHF.